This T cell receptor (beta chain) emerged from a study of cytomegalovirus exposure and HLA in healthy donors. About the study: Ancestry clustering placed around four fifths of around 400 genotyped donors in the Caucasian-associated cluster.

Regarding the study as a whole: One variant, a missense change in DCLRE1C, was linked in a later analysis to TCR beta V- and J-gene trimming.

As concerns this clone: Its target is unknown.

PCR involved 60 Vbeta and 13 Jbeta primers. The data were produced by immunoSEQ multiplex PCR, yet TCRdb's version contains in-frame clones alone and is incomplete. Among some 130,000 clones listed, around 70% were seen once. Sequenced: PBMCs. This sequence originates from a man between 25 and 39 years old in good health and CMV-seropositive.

DNA for the CDR3: TGTGCCAGCAGCAAGCGGACAGGGTGTAATGAAAAACTGTTTTTT. This codes for CASSKRTGCNEKLFF. The chain recombines TRBV21-1 with TRBJ1-4; the D segment call TRBD1 is taken from the table without a DNA check. TRBV21-1 is shown as a pseudogene. This CDR3 is built from 15 residues.